This T cell receptor beta chain was retrieved from a study of blood T cell repertoires in COVID-19. Study summary: Samples taken during acute and convalescent COVID-19 were collected in the United States, Italy and Spain.

The CDR3 consists of 16 residues. Germline CDR1 SGHDT, CDR2 YYEEEE. J gave up 2 bases and V 0 bases, and 5 bases lay outside the gene matches. Sequencing was performed with immunoSEQ multiplex PCR; in TCRdb, only in-frame clones are kept and a portion is missing. The table records around 180,000 clones, around 86% of them present only once. The sequencing sample was made of PBMCs or T cells enriched from blood (not recorded which). This TCR derives from a woman in her twenties or thirties who had recovered from COVID-19. V gene TRBV5-6 combines with J gene TRBJ2-3; TRBD2 agrees at 8 bases. The CDR3 DNA follows: TGTGCCAGCAGCTTGGAGCGGGAGAATCCCACAGATACGCAGTATTTT. Translated, it gives CASSLERENPTDTQYF.